The entry below describes one TCR beta chain. This specimen comes from a study of T-cell memory formation after mild COVID-19. From the 5' RACE reads, TCRdb called clonotypes with MiXCR, one entry per CDR3 protein. The sample holds approximately 210,000 distinct CDR3 sequences, around 25% seen once. V trimming: 7 bases; J trimming: 6 bases; junction bases outside the gene matches: 5. The CDR3 has 14 amino acids. The rearrangement links TRBV12-3 or TRBV12-4 to TRBJ2-1; TRBD2 matches at 11 bases. The TCR originated in an adult woman who had mild COVID-19 (a few samples of this study predate the infection). Cell type and time point are not known. Sequences were obtained from PBMCs or a T cell subset sorted from them (not recorded which). As DNA, the CDR3 is TGTGCCAGCAAAATAGCGGGAGGGTCCAATGAGCAGTTCTTC. Protein: CASKIAGGSNEQFF.